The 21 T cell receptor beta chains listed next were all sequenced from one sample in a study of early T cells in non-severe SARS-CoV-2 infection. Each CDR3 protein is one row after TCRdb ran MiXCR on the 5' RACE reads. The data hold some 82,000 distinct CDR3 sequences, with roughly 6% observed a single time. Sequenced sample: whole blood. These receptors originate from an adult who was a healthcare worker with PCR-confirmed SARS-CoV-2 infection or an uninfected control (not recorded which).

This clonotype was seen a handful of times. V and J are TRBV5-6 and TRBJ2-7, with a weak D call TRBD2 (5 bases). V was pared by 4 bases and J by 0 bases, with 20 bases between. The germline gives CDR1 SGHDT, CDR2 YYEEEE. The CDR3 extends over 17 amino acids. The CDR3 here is CASSPAFRLGSSYEQYF. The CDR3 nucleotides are TGTGCCAGCAGCCCAGCGTTCCGGCTTGGGAGCTCCTACGAGCAGTACTTC.

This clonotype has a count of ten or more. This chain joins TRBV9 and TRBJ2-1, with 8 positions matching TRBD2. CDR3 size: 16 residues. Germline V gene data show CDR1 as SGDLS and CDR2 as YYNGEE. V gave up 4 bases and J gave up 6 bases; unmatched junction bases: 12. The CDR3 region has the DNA TGTGCCAGCAGCCCGAGCGGGAGTCGGGACTTCAATGAGCAGTTCTTC. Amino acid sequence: CASSPSGSRDFNEQFF. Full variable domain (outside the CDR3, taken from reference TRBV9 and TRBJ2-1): DSGVTQTPKHLITATGQRVTLRCSPRSGDLSVYWYQQSLDQGLQFLIQYYNGEERAKGNILERFSAQQFPDLHSELNLSSLELGDSALYFCASSPSGSRDFNEQFFGPGTRLTVL.

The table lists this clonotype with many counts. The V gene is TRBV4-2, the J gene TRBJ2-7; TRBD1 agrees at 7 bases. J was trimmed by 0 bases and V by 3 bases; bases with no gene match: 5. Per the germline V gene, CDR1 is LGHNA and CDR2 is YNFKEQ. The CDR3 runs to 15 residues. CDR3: CASSQWDSSSYEQYF. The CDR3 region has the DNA TGTGCCAGCAGCCAGTGGGACAGTAGCTCCTACGAGCAGTACTTC.

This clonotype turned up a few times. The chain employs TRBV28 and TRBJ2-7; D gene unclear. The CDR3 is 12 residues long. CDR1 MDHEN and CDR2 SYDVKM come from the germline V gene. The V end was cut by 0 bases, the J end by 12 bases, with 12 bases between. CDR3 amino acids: CASSLWQEDPYF. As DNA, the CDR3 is TGTGCCAGCAGTTTATGGCAGGAAGATCCGTACTTC.

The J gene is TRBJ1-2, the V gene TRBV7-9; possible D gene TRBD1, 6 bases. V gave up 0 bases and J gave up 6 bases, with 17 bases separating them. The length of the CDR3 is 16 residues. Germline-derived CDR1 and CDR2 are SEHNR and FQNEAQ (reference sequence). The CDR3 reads CASSLAGGRPTDGYTF. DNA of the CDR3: TGTGCCAGCAGCTTAGCGGGGGGCAGGCCAACGGATGGCTACACCTTC.

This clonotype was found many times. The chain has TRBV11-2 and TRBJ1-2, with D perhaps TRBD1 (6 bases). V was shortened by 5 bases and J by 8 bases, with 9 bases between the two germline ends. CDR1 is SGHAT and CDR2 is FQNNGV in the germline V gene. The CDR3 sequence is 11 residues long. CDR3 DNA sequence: TGTGCCAGCAGCCGTGGGACAGGCTACACCTTC. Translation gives CASSRGTGYTF.

In nucleotides, the CDR3 is TGCAGTGCTGGTAGGCCAGGGACCCAAGGGTCGGCTTTCTTT. Its protein product is CSAGRPGTQGSAFF. The chain combines TRBV20-1 with TRBJ1-1; D might be TRBD1 (5 bases). The V gene lost 5 bases and the J gene lost 11 bases, with 24 bases spanning the gap. Germline-derived CDR1 and CDR2 are DFQATT and SNEGSKA (reference sequence). The CDR3 runs to 14 residues.

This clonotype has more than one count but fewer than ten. The CDR3 DNA is TGTGCCAGCAGCTTGATTAGCGCAGATACGCAGTATTTT. Protein: CASSLISADTQYF. The chain employs TRBV5-4 and TRBJ2-3, with TRBD2 as a possible D gene (5 bases). The CDR3 loop spans 13 amino acids. Trimming removed 1 base from V and 4 bases from J, with 7 bases in between. Germline V gene sequence: CDR1 SGHNT, CDR2 YYREEE (reference sequence).

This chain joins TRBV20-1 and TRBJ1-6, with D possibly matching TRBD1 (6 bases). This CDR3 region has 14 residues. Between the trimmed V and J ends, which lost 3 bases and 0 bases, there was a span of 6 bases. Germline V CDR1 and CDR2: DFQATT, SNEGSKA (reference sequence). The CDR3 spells CSARGASYNSPLHF. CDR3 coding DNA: TGCAGTGCTAGGGGGGCCTCCTATAATTCACCCCTCCACTTT.

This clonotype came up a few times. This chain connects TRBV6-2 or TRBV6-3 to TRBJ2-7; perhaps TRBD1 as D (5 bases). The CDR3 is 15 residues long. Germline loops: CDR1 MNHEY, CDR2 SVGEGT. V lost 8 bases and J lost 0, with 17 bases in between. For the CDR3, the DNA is TGTGCCAGCCTGCCCCACAGGAAGAGCTCCTACGAGCAGTACTTC. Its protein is CASLPHRKSSYEQYF.

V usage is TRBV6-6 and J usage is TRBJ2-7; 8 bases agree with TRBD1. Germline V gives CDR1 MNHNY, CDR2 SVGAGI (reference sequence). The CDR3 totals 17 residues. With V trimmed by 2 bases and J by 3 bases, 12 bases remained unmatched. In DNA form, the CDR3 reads TGTGCCAGCAGTTACCCAACAACCGGGACAGGCAGCTACGAGCAGTACTTC. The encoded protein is CASSYPTTGTGSYEQYF.

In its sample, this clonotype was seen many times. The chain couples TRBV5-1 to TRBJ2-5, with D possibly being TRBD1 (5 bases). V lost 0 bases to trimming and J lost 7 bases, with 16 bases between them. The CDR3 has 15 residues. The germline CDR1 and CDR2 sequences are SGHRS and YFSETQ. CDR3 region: CASSLESPGKGTQYF. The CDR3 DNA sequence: TGCGCCAGCAGCTTGGAATCACCAGGGAAGGGGACCCAGTACTTC.

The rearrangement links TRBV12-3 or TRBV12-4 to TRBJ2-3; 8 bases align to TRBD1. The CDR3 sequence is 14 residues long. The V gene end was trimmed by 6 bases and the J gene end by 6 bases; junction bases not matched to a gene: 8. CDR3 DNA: TGTGCCAGCAGCCCAACAGGGGGAGCGGATACGCAGTATTTT. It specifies CASSPTGGADTQYF.

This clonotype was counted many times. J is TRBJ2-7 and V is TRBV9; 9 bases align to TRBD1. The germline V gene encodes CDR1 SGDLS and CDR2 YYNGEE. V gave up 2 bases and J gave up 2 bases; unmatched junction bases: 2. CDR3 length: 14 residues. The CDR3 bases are TGTGCCAGCAGCGTTCGGGACAGGGCCTACGAGCAGTACTTC. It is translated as CASSVRDRAYEQYF.

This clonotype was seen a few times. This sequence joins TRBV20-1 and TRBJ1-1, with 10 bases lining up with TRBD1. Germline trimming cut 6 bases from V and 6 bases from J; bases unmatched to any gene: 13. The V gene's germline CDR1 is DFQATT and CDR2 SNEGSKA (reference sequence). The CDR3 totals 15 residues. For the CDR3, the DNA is TGCAGTGCCATTCTTCCGGGACAGGGGAGCTCTGAAGCTTTCTTT. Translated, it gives CSAILPGQGSSEAFF.

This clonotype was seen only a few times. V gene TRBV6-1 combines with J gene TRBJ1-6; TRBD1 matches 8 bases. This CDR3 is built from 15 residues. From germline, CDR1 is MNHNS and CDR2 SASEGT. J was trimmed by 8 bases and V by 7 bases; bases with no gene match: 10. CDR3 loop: CASMPSGGAYSPLHF. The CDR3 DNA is TGTGCCAGCATGCCCTCAGGGGGCGCCTATTCACCCCTCCACTTT.

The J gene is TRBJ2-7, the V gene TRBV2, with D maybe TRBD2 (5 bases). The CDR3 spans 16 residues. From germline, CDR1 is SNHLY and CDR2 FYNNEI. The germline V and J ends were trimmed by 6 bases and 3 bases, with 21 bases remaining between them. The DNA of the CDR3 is TGTGCCAGCAGCCCGCTAGCAGGCAGAGACTACTACGAGCAGTACTTC. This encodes CASSPLAGRDYYEQYF.

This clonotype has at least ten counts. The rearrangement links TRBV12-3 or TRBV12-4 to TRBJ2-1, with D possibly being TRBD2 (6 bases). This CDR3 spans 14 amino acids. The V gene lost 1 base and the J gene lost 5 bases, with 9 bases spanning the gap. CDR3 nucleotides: TGTGCCAGCAGTTTAGTGGGAGGCAACAATGAGCAGTTCTTC. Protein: CASSLVGGNNEQFF.

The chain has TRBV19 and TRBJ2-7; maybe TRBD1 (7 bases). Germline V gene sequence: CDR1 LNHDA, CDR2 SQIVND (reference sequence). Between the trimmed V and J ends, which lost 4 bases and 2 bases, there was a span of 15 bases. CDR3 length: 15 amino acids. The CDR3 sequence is CASSKPGGRTYEQYF. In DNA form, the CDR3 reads TGTGCCAGTAGTAAACCAGGGGGGAGAACCTACGAGCAGTACTTC.

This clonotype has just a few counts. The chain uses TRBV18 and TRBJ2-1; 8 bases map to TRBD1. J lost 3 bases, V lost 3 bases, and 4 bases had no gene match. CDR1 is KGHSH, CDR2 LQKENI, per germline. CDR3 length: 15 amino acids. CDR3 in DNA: TGTGCCAGCTCACCCGGGACAGGCCACTACAATGAGCAGTTCTTC. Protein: CASSPGTGHYNEQFF.

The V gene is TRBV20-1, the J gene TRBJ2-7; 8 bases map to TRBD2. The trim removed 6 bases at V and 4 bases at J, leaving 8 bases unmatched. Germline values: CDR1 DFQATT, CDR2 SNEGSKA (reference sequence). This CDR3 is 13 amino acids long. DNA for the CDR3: TGCAGTGCCATGAGCGGGAGTAGGTACGAGCAGTACTTC. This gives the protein CSAMSGSRYEQYF.